Each of the 15 T cell receptor beta chains below was sequenced from the same sample in a study of technical replicates of blood from a few donors. Measured with immunoSEQ multiplex PCR; TCRdb has only the in-frame clones, and not every one. The sample contains some 60,000 clones, around nine tenths of which appear only once. The specimen sequenced was PBMCs. These receptors were collected from a human donor in good health. Some clones in this sample may be carry-over from other donors' samples.

V gene TRBV7-9 combines with J gene TRBJ2-3; tentatively, D is TRBD2 (6 bases). Looked up from germline, CDR1 is SEHNR and CDR2 is FQNEAQ (reference sequence). This CDR3 contains 19 residues. Trimming removed 5 bases at V and 5 bases at J, with 29 bases between. CDR3 nucleotide sequence: TGTGCCAGCAGCCATCTCCTTATGCCGACTCAGCGGGCTCGAGATACGCAGTATTTT. Translating gives CASSHLLMPTQRARDTQYF.

The CDR3 bases are TGTGCCAGCGGGAGTACCAACTATGGCTACACCTTC. This gives the protein CASGSTNYGYTF. The chain links TRBV7-8 to TRBJ1-2; D is uncertain. The V end lost 8 bases, the J end lost 2 bases, and 9 bases lay between the germline ends. The V gene's germline CDR1 is SGHVS and CDR2 FQNEAQ. The CDR3 is 12 amino acids. The full variable domain, rest sourced from reference TRBV7-8 and TRBJ1-2, is GAGVSQSPRYKVAKRGQDVALRCDPISGHVSLFWYQQALGQGPEFLTYFQNEAQLDKSGLPSDRFFAERPEGSVSTLKIQRTQQEDSAVYLCASGSTNYGYTFGSGTRLTVV.

V is TRBV15 and J is TRBJ2-3; no clear D gene. Trimming pared 1 base from V and 3 bases from J, leaving 5 bases between. This CDR3 has 13 residues. Per the germline V gene, CDR1 is LNHNV and CDR2 is YYDKDF (reference sequence). This CDR3 reads CATSRGATDTQYF. The CDR3 DNA reads as TGTGCCACCAGCAGAGGGGCAACAGATACGCAGTATTTT.

The chain joins TRBV7-9 to TRBJ2-3, with 12 bases fitting TRBD2. Losses at the gene ends were 4 bases for V and 5 bases for J; bases not matched to a gene: 16. The CDR3 is 19 amino acids. Germline CDR1 and CDR2: SEHNR and FQNEAQ (reference sequence). The CDR3 sequence is CASSSWGPSGGAFIDTQYF. CDR3 in DNA: TGTGCCAGCAGCTCTTGGGGGCCTAGCGGGGGGGCCTTTATAGATACGCAGTATTTT.

The chain joins TRBV15 to TRBJ2-7; D is perhaps TRBD2 (5 bases). Germline CDR1 LNHNV, CDR2 YYDKDF (reference sequence). V shed 5 bases and J shed 3 bases, with 14 bases lying between them. This CDR3 region has 14 residues. The CDR3 DNA reads TGTGCCACCAGCCCGACTAACCACGGCTACGAGCAGTACTTC. Residues: CATSPTNHGYEQYF.

This chain uses TRBV4-3 with TRBJ1-4; no definite D call. The CDR3 spans 15 residues. V was cut by 1 base and J by 4 bases, with 10 bases left in between. Germline values: CDR1 LGHNA, CDR2 YSLEER. For the CDR3, the DNA is TGCGCCAGCAGCCAAGGAGGTAGATTTAATGAAAAACTGTTTTTT. Amino acid sequence: CASSQGGRFNEKLFF.

This chain links TRBV19 with TRBJ2-6, with D uncertain. Germline loops: CDR1 LNHDA, CDR2 SQIVND (reference sequence). V was trimmed by 9 bases and J by 4 bases, leaving 7 bases between them. This CDR3 is 12 amino acids long. The CDR3 loop reads CASLQGANVLTF. CDR3 DNA: TGTGCCAGCCTACAGGGGGCCAACGTCCTGACTTTC. Combining the CDR3 with reference TRBV19 and TRBJ2-6 gives the whole variable domain DGGITQSPKYLFRKEGQNVTLSCEQNLNHDAMYWYRQDPGQGLRLIYYSQIVNDFQKGDIAEGYSVSREKKESFPLTVTSAQKNPTAFYLCASLQGANVLTFGAGSRLTVL.

The chain uses TRBV18 and TRBJ2-7; perhaps TRBD2 as D (6 bases). Germline loops: CDR1 KGHSH, CDR2 LQKENI. Trimming shortened V by 4 bases and J by 7 bases, and 20 bases separated the two germline ends. This CDR3 has 15 residues. The CDR3 DNA follows: TGTGCCAGCTCACGGGACGGCCCCTCCCGGGGGGAGCAGTACTTC. As protein: CASSRDGPSRGEQYF. The full variable domain, rest sourced from reference TRBV18 and TRBJ2-7, is NAGVMQNPRHLVRRRGQEARLRCSPMKGHSHVYWYRQLPEEGLKFMVYLQKENIIDESGMPKERFSAEFPKEGPSILRIQQVVRGDSAAYFCASSRDGPSRGEQYFGPGTRLTVT.

V usage is TRBV2 and J usage is TRBJ1-4; 7 nucleotides line up with TRBD1. Germline V gives CDR1 SNHLY, CDR2 FYNNEI. V was clipped by 11 bases and J by 6 bases; unmatched bases: 9. The CDR3 consists of 13 residues. This CDR3 is CAGNRGLDEKLFF. The CDR3 nucleotides are TGTGCCGGAAACAGGGGCCTGGATGAAAAACTGTTTTTT. Full variable domain (missing parts from reference TRBV2 and TRBJ1-4): EPEVTQTPSHQVTQMGQEVILRCVPISNHLYFYWYRQILGQKVEFLVSFYNNEISEKSEIFDDQFSVERPDGSNFTLKIRSTKLEDSAMYFCAGNRGLDEKLFFGSGTQLSVL.

The CDR3 nucleotides are TGTGCCAGCAGCTTTTCGGACACCGGGGAGCTGTTTTTT. Protein product: CASSFSDTGELFF. The chain carries TRBV7-2 and TRBJ2-2; no firm D call. The CDR3 totals 13 residues. V shed 3 bases and J shed 3 bases, with 5 bases lying between them. CDR1 and CDR2 from the germline V gene are SGHTA and FQGNSA.

V and J are TRBV12-5 and TRBJ2-5; the D is unclear. The CDR3 covers 10 residues. V was pared by 1 base and J by 13 bases, with 7 bases between. Germline CDR1 LGHNT, CDR2 FRNRAP. As DNA, the CDR3 is TGTGCTAGTGGTTTGGGACTCTGGTACTTC. Translation gives CASGLGLWYF.

This clone was seen once. This chain links TRBV14 with TRBJ2-5; 8 nucleotides match TRBD1. CDR3 size: 15 residues. V gave up 0 bases and J gave up 5 bases; unmatched junction bases: 5. Per germline, CDR1 SGHDN and CDR2 FVKESK. Here the CDR3 reads CASSQEQGAGETQYF. The DNA of the CDR3 is TGTGCCAGCAGCCAAGAGCAGGGGGCTGGGGAGACCCAGTACTTC.

The chain links TRBV5-6 to TRBJ1-5, with TRBD1 as a possible D gene (6 bases). CDR3 size: 14 residues. Germline CDR1 reads SGHDT; CDR2 reads YYEEEE. V was shortened by 3 bases and J by 6 bases, with 13 bases between the two germline ends. The CDR3 sequence is CASSSGQRPQPQHF. The CDR3 DNA reads as TGTGCCAGCAGCTCCGGACAGCGTCCTCAGCCCCAGCATTTT.

The gene calls are TRBV12-5 and TRBJ1-5; D possibly corresponds to TRBD1 (5 bases). Germline CDR1 is LGHNT and CDR2 is FRNRAP. The CDR3 totals 14 residues. This chain's CDR3 is CAPRRALVNQPQHF. The CDR3 region has the DNA TGTGCCCCCCGCAGGGCATTAGTTAATCAGCCCCAGCATTTT. The whole variable domain, filled in from reference TRBV12-5 and TRBJ1-5, reads DARVTQTPRHKVTEMGQEVTMRCQPILGHNTVFWYRQTMMQGLELLAYFRNRAPLDDSGMPKDRFSAEMPDATLATLKIQPSEPRDSAVYFCAPRRALVNQPQHFGDGTRLSIL.

The CDR3 DNA sequence: TGTGCCAGCAGCTTAGGACCAGCGAGCTCCTACGAGCAGTACTTC. Its translation: CASSLGPASSYEQYF. V usage is TRBV11-3 and J usage is TRBJ2-7; the D is unclear. Trimming shortened V by 1 base and J by 0 bases, and 10 bases separated the two germline ends. This CDR3 comprises 15 residues. Per the germline V gene, CDR1 is SGHNT and CDR2 is YENEEA.